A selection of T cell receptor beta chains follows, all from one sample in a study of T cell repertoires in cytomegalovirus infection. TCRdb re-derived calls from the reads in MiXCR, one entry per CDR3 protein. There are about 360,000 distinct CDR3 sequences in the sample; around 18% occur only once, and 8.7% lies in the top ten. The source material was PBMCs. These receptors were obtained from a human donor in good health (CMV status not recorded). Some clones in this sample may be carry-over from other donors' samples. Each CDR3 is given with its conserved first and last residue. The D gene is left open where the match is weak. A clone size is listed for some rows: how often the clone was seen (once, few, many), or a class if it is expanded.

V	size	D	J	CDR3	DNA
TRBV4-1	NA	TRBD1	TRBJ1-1	CASSSRDRRNTEAFF	TGCGCCAGCAGCAGCCGGGACAGAAGAAACACTGAAGCTTTCTTT
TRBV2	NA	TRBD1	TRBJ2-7	CASCPGTAYEQYF	TGTGCCAGCTGCCCCGGGACAGCTTACGAGCAGTACTTC
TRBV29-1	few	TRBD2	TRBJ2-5	CSVDRRGGETQYF	TGCAGCGTTGATAGGCGGGGGGGTGAGACCCAGTACTTC
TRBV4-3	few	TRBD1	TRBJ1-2	CASSQVDRGYRGYTF	TGCGCCAGCAGCCAAGTAGACAGGGGGTATCGGGGCTACACCTTC
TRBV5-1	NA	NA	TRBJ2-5	CASSSAGLPETQYF	TGCGCCAGCAGCTCGGCGGGGCTACCAGAGACCCAGTACTTC
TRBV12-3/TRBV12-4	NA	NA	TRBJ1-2	CASGAGYGYTF	TGTGCCAGCGGTGCGGGCTATGGCTACACCTTC
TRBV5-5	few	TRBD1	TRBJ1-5	CASSYVGQGSNQPQHF	TGTGCCAGCAGCTACGTGGGACAGGGGAGCAATCAGCCCCAGCATTTT
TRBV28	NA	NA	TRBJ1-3	CASSPTRNTIYF	TGTGCCAGCAGTCCTACCCGAAACACCATATATTTT
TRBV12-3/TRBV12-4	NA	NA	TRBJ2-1	CASSYDWEQFF	TGTGCCAGCAGTTACGACTGGGAGCAGTTCTTC
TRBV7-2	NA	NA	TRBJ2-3	CASSLVGSQSFAQYF	TGTGCCAGCAGCTTAGTTGGGAGCCAATCGTTCGCGCAGTATTTT
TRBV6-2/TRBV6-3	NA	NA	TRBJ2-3	CASSPWRADTQYF	TGTGCCAGCAGCCCCTGGAGGGCAGATACGCAGTATTTT
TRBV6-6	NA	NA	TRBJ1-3	CASNGPGNTIYF	TGTGCCAGCAACGGTCCTGGAAACACCATATATTTT
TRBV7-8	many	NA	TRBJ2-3	CASRRGRNTDTQYF	TGTGCCAGCAGGAGAGGGCGAAACACAGATACGCAGTATTTT
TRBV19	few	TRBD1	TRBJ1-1	CASKETGKTEAFF	TGTGCCAGTAAGGAGACAGGGAAAACTGAAGCTTTCTTT
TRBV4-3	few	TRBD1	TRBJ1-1	CASSQQGGWTEAFF	TGCGCCAGCAGCCAGCAAGGGGGCTGGACTGAAGCTTTCTTT
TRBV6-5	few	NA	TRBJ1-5	CASTRDAWSNQPQHF	TGTGCCAGCACACGGGACGCCTGGAGCAATCAGCCCCAGCATTTT
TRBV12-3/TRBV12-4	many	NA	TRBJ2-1	CASSLDLAEQFF	TGTGCCAGCAGTTTAGACCTCGCCGAGCAGTTCTTC
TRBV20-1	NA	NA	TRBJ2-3	CSATGASDDTQYF	TGCAGTGCCACGGGGGCTAGCGACGATACGCAGTATTTT
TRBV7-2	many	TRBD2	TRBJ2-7	CASSRTIAGGSSYEQYF	TGTGCCAGCAGCCGGACGATAGCGGGAGGGAGCTCCTACGAGCAGTACTTC
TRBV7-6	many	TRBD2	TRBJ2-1	CASSPRPLTGTSGVVTYNEQFF	TGTGCCAGCAGCCCTCGGCCCCTCACCGGGACTAGCGGGGTTGTGACCTACAATGAGCAGTTCTTC
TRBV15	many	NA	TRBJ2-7	CATSTVLWGEQYF	TGTGCCACCAGCACCGTTCTATGGGGGGAGCAGTACTTC
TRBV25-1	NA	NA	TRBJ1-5	CASSEHGRCNSNQPQHF	TGTGCCAGCAGTGAACACGGCCGTTGTAATAGCAATCAGCCCCAGCATTTT
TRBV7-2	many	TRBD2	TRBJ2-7	CASTPTSGRTQYF	TGTGCCAGCACTCCTACTAGCGGGCGGACACAGTACTTC
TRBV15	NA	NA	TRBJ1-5	CATSLTGMGQPQHF	TGTGCCACCAGCCTTACAGGGATGGGTCAGCCCCAGCATTTT
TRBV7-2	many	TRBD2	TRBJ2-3	CASSFRLADTQYF	TGTGCCAGCAGCTTCAGACTAGCGGATACGCAGTATTTT
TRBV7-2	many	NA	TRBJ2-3	CASSLGPTDTQYF	TGTGCCAGCAGCCTCGGCCCAACAGATACGCAGTATTTT
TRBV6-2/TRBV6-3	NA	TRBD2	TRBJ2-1	CASRRAGTSGHNEQFF	TGTGCCAGCAGACGAGCCGGGACTAGCGGGCACAATGAGCAGTTCTTC
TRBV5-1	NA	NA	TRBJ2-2	CASSVSATGELFF	TGCGCCAGCAGCGTATCAGCCACCGGGGAGCTGTTTTTT
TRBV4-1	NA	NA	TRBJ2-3	CASRLGLAADTQYF	TGCGCCAGCAGACTGGGCCTCGCCGCAGATACGCAGTATTTT
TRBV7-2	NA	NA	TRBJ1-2	CASSAGSYGYTF	TGTGCCAGCAGCGCCGGGAGCTATGGCTACACCTTC
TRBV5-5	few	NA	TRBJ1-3	CASSLDPTGASGNTIYF	TGTGCCAGCAGCCTGGATCCGACAGGAGCCTCTGGAAACACCATATATTTT
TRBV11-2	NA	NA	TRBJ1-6	CASSLYSGPNSPLHF	TGTGCCAGCAGCCTATATTCGGGTCCTAATTCACCCCTCCACTTT
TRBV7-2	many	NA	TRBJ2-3	CASSPDSYGDTQYF	TGTGCCAGCAGCCCGGACAGTTATGGGGATACGCAGTATTTT